The 13 T cell receptor beta chains given below trace back to one sample, sequenced in a study of T cell changes during pregnancy in multiple sclerosis. This table comes from immunoSEQ multiplex PCR, and its TCRdb copy is limited to in-frame clones, with some not included. The data hold some 87,000 clones, with roughly 92% observed a single time. The source was peripheral blood, collected in the first trimester of pregnancy. These receptors were taken from a female donor with multiple sclerosis, enrolled in a pregnancy study.

The chain employs TRBV30 and TRBJ2-3, with a possible D match to TRBD1 (7 bases). The CDR3 consists of 14 residues. The ends were cut back, 4 bases at V and 8 bases at J, with 19 bases in the middle. Germline V gene lookup returns CDR1 GTSNPN and CDR2 SVGIG (reference sequence). CDR3 residues: CAWISRGERSTQYF. DNA for the CDR3: TGTGCCTGGATAAGCAGGGGGGAGAGGAGTACGCAGTATTTT.

CDR3 sequence (DNA): TGTGCCAGCAGTGTAGACTTAGCGGACAACTACGAGCAGTACTTC. Encoded protein: CASSVDLADNYEQYF. The rearrangement joins TRBV2 to TRBJ2-7, with D possibly TRBD2 on 6 matching bases. Germline V gene sequence: CDR1 SNHLY, CDR2 FYNNEI. V was shortened by 4 bases and J by 3 bases, with 16 bases between the two germline ends. This CDR3 has 15 amino acids.

This clone has a handful of counts. The chain carries TRBV6-5 and TRBJ1-5; the match to TRBD1 covers 8 bases. From germline, CDR1 is MNHEY and CDR2 SVGAGI. The CDR3 is 13 residues long. V was pared by 7 bases and J by 7 bases, with 6 bases of the junction left unmatched. This CDR3 reads CASTGDRLQPQHF. Here the CDR3 DNA reads TGTGCCAGCACGGGGGACAGGTTACAGCCCCAGCATTTT.

The chain is built from TRBV6-5 and TRBJ2-7; 13 positions match TRBD2. Germline-derived CDR1 and CDR2 are MNHEY and SVGAGI. V trimming: 6 bases; J trimming: 6 bases; junction bases outside the gene matches: 5. The CDR3 sequence is 14 residues long. CDR3 residues: CASRQLAGGSEQYF. The CDR3 DNA is TGTGCCAGCAGGCAACTAGCGGGAGGGTCCGAGCAGTACTTC.

The chain couples TRBV5-1 to TRBJ1-3; 7 positions match TRBD1. The CDR3 is made up of 14 amino acids. Germline V CDR1 and CDR2: SGHRS, YFSETQ. The trim removed 2 bases at V and 4 bases at J, leaving 3 bases unmatched. The chain's CDR3 is CASSFEGQGNTIYF. CDR3 coding DNA: TGCGCCAGCAGCTTTGAGGGACAGGGAAACACCATATATTTT.

CDR3 sequence (DNA): TGCGCCAGCACGGGGGGTTCCCCCGGGGAGCTGTTTTTT. Translation gives CASTGGSPGELFF. V gene TRBV10-2 combines with J gene TRBJ2-2; TRBD2 agrees at 7 bases. J was trimmed by 6 bases and V by 7 bases; bases with no gene match: 5. The CDR3 spans 13 residues. Germline-derived CDR1 and CDR2 are WSHSY and SAAADI.

The chain employs TRBV28 and TRBJ2-1, with D possibly being TRBD2 (6 bases). The germline V and J ends were trimmed by 5 bases and 0 bases, with 11 bases remaining between them. CDR3 length equals 15 residues. Germline CDR1 MDHEN, CDR2 SYDVKM. This chain's CDR3 is CASSTGERSYNEQFF. In DNA form, the CDR3 reads TGTGCCAGCAGTACGGGAGAGCGCTCCTACAATGAGCAGTTCTTC. Complete variable domain (other parts from reference TRBV28 and TRBJ2-1): DVKVTQSSRYLVKRTGEKVFLECVQDMDHENMFWYRQDPGLGLRLIYFSYDVKMKEKGDIPEGYSVSREKKERFSLILESASTNQTSMYLCASSTGERSYNEQFFGPGTRLTVL.

This chain connects TRBV27 to TRBJ2-3; TRBD2 matches at 7 bases. After removal of 5 bases from V and 0 bases from J, the junction contained 8 bases not matched to a gene. The CDR3 extends over 16 amino acids. CDR1 and CDR2 from the germline V gene are MNHEY and SMNVEV (reference sequence). The chain's CDR3 is CASSPYQRGSTDTQYF. CDR3 coding DNA: TGTGCCAGCAGTCCGTATCAGCGGGGTAGCACAGATACGCAGTATTTT.

J is TRBJ2-1 and V is TRBV5-6, with TRBD1 matching over 8 bases. CDR1 SGHDT and CDR2 YYEEEE come from the germline V gene. J lost 8 bases, V lost 3 bases, and 10 bases had no gene match. The CDR3 length is 15 residues. The CDR3 sequence is CASSSGQGVFHEQFF. CDR3 DNA sequence: TGTGCCAGCAGCTCTGGACAGGGAGTCTTCCATGAGCAGTTCTTC.

The chain recombines TRBV30 with TRBJ2-5, with TRBD1 matching 9 bases. Per the germline V gene, CDR1 is GTSNPN and CDR2 is SVGIG (reference sequence). This CDR3 has 13 residues. Trimming at V came to 0 bases and at J to 9 bases, leaving 5 bases not matched to a gene. Written as DNA, the CDR3 is TGTGCCTGGAGTGTGGGACAGGGAATTGCCCAGTACTTC. It is translated as CAWSVGQGIAQYF.

V and J are TRBV7-9 and TRBJ2-1; D call uncertain. This CDR3 is 13 amino acids long. With 4 bases removed from V and 0 bases from J, the gap between germline ends came to 4 bases. Germline assignment: CDR1 SEHNR and CDR2 FQNEAQ (reference sequence). CDR3 amino acids: CASSSSSYNEQFF. The CDR3 nucleotides read TGTGCCAGCAGCTCTTCCTCCTACAATGAGCAGTTCTTC.

CDR3 residues: CASSQGGGLYEQYF. The CDR3 DNA follows: TGCGCCAGCAGCCAAGGAGGGGGCCTCTACGAGCAGTACTTC. The rearrangement uses TRBV4-1 and TRBJ2-7; 7 bases are a match to TRBD1. The CDR3 is 14 residues long. Trimming removed 1 base from V and 3 bases from J; junction bases left unmatched: 3. Germline V gene sequence: CDR1 MGHRA, CDR2 YSYEKL.

A note on this clone: Just one base apart from a much larger clone, this may be a read error. The chain has TRBV19 and TRBJ2-7; unclear D gene. The CDR3 has 13 amino acids. CDR1 is LNHDA, CDR2 SQIVND, per germline (reference sequence). CDR3 sequence (DNA): TGTGCCAGTAGTATTCGGAGCTCCTACGGGCAGTACTTC. Its protein product is CASSIRSSYGQYF.